These T cell receptor beta chains were read from a single sample in a study of T cell responses to AZD1222 COVID-19 vaccine. Sequenced by immunoSEQ multiplex PCR; TCRdb stores in-frame clones only, minus some. The sample yields 150,000 or so clones, 80% to 90% seen once. This specimen consisted of peripheral blood, obtained on day 0 of AZD1222 vaccination. The source of these receptors is an adult in good health. Each CDR3 is given without its conserved first and last residue. Not every row has a clone size; where given, it reads once, few, many or a size class.

abundance	v_gene	j_gene	CDR3aa
once	TRBV7-2	TRBJ1-1	ASSSTFEAF
-	TRBV25-1	TRBJ2-1	ASSGNVGTSEQF
-	TRBV2	TRBJ2-5	ASREAERTGGRETQY
-	TRBV7-2	TRBJ2-2	ASSPALGGTGELF
-	TRBV5-4	TRBJ1-1	ASRSGTGNTEAF
-	TRBV5-6	TRBJ1-5	ASSSSDSGHQPQH
-	TRBV28	TRBJ1-5	ASSIIGQGISQPQH
-	TRBV27	TRBJ2-5	ASIRLAGGVETQY
-	TRBV7-2	TRBJ1-1	ASSPQGQMNTEAF
-	TRBV3-1/TRBV3-2	TRBJ1-3	ASSQKTVGNTIY
-	TRBV29-1	TRBJ1-3	SVESVNTIY
-	TRBV24-1	TRBJ1-2	ATSAGGAYGYT